These 5 T cell receptor beta chains originate from one sample sequenced in a study of CD8 T cell repertoires and HIV-1 epitope variants. Their antigens are not known. TCRdb's table, derived via immunoSEQ multiplex PCR, lists solely in-frame clones and lacks some. The sample shows roughly 4,100 clones, around 60% of them seen only once. Sequenced material: cultured CD8+ T cells derived from PBMCs. All receptors derive from a male donor with HIV.

J is TRBJ2-1 and V is TRBV7-6; 8 nucleotides match TRBD1. From germline, CDR1 is SGHVS and CDR2 FNYEAQ. Losses at the gene ends were 1 base for V and 6 bases for J; bases not matched to a gene: 26. The CDR3 contains 22 residues. The CDR3 loop reads CASSLVPGGRASPLTPLNEQFF. The CDR3 bases are TGTGCCAGCAGCTTAGTTCCAGGGGGCAGGGCCTCGCCCCTCACGCCCCTCAATGAGCAGTTCTTC.

This clone was seen a single time. The rearrangement joins TRBV7-9 to TRBJ2-1; 10 nucleotides align to TRBD2. The CDR3 has 15 residues. Germline V gives CDR1 SEHNR, CDR2 FQNEAQ (reference sequence). V lost 5 bases to trimming and J lost 1 base; unmatched junction nucleotides: 2. CDR3 DNA: TGTGCCAGCAGCGGGACTAGCGAGTCCTACAATGAGCAGTTCTTC. This encodes CASSGTSESYNEQFF.

This clone was observed a few times. The V call is TRBV28, the J call TRBJ2-7; D may be TRBD1 or TRBD2 (11 bases each). The V end lost 5 bases, the J end lost 0 bases, and 32 bases lay between the germline ends. Germline values: CDR1 MDHEN, CDR2 SYDVKM. CDR3 length: 21 residues. This CDR3 reads CASSTHPGQGGLAAFSYEQYF. DNA for the CDR3: TGTGCCAGCAGTACTCACCCGGGACAGGGGGGACTAGCGGCCTTCTCCTACGAGCAGTACTTC.

This clone was observed a handful of times. The chain joins TRBV2 to TRBJ2-7; D ambiguous. Trimming stripped 1 base from V and 5 bases from J, with 15 bases between. CDR1 is SNHLY and CDR2 is FYNNEI in the germline V gene. This CDR3 region has 15 residues. Here the CDR3 DNA reads TGTGCCAGCAGTGAAGATGTTGGCGACTTTCACGAGCAGTACTTC. This encodes CASSEDVGDFHEQYF.

The rearrangement uses TRBV28 and TRBJ2-5; D is perhaps TRBD1 (6 bases). The ends were cut back, 3 bases at V and 3 bases at J, with 11 bases in the middle. Germline assignment: CDR1 MDHEN and CDR2 SYDVKM. This CDR3 has 14 amino acids. CDR3 protein: CASSLRTEKETQYF. The CDR3 DNA follows: TGTGCCAGCAGTTTGAGGACAGAAAAAGAGACCCAGTACTTC.